Listed below are T cell receptor beta chains from one sample, sequenced in a study of T-cell memory formation after mild COVID-19. TCRdb ran MiXCR on the 5' RACE reads and lists one entry per CDR3 protein. The table shows fewer than 650,000 distinct CDR3 sequences, with around 16% occurring only once. Specimen: PBMCs or a T cell subset sorted from them (not recorded which). Receptors were obtained from an adult woman who had mild COVID-19 (a few samples of this study predate the infection). Cell type and time point are not known. CDR3s include the opening cysteine and the closing phenylalanine or tryptophan. The order of the fields is D gene, V gene, J gene, clone size, CDR3 DNA, CDR3 protein. A D gene is named only where the DNA matches it firmly. Some rows have no size entry. The others give once, few or many, or a class for an expanded clone.

D: TRBD2
V: TRBV7-3
J: TRBJ2-7
size: few
DNA: TGTGCCAGCAGCCCCACCACGGGCGGGAGTCTCTCCGAGCAGTACTTC
CDR3: CASSPTTGGSLSEQYF

D: NA
V: TRBV14
J: TRBJ2-1
size: NA
DNA: TGTGCCAGCAGCCAAGGCAGGCAGACCCCCTACAATGAGCAGTTCTTC
CDR3: CASSQGRQTPYNEQFF

D: NA
V: TRBV11-2
J: TRBJ2-5
size: NA
DNA: TGTGCCAGCAAACTTGGGGCCCAAGAGACCCAGTACTTC
CDR3: CASKLGAQETQYF

D: NA
V: TRBV4-1
J: TRBJ2-2
size: NA
DNA: TGCGCCAGCAGCCAAGTATCCAGGGGAGGTAACACCGGGGAGCTGTTTTTT
CDR3: CASSQVSRGGNTGELFF

D: TRBD2
V: TRBV7-3
J: TRBJ2-1
size: NA
DNA: TGTGCCAGCAGCTTACCTAGGGAAAGCGGGGGCCGTGACCCATACAATGAGCAGTTCTTC
CDR3: CASSLPRESGGRDPYNEQFF

D: NA
V: TRBV19
J: TRBJ1-5
size: NA
DNA: TGTGCCAGTAGTATACAGGGTGTTCAGCCCCAGCATTTT
CDR3: CASSIQGVQPQHF

D: TRBD1
V: TRBV5-6
J: TRBJ1-2
size: few
DNA: TGTGCCAGCAGCTTGTTGGACAGGGGGCGGTTCTGGTATGGCTACACCTTC
CDR3: CASSLLDRGRFWYGYTF

D: TRBD1
V: TRBV6-5
J: TRBJ2-3
size: few
DNA: TGTGCCAGCAGTAACCCTCCTGGAAGGGGGCAGAGAACTAGCACAGATACGCAGTATTTT
CDR3: CASSNPPGRGQRTSTDTQYF

D: NA
V: TRBV29-1
J: TRBJ1-2
size: NA
DNA: TGCAGCGTTGGGGAAAGTTCCTATGGCTACACCTTC
CDR3: CSVGESSYGYTF

D: TRBD2
V: TRBV6-2/TRBV6-3
J: TRBJ2-5
size: NA
DNA: TGTGCCAGCAGACCGAGCGGGGGCCAAGAGACCCAGTACTTC
CDR3: CASRPSGGQETQYF

D: NA
V: TRBV12-3/TRBV12-4
J: TRBJ2-4
size: NA
DNA: TGTGCCAGCAGTACGGGACTCACAGCCAAAAACATTCAGTACTTC
CDR3: CASSTGLTAKNIQYF

D: NA
V: TRBV4-2
J: TRBJ1-3
size: NA
DNA: TGTGCCAGCAGCCAAGGGTCATCTGGAAACACCATATATTTT
CDR3: CASSQGSSGNTIYF

D: TRBD2
V: TRBV4-2
J: TRBJ2-5
size: few
DNA: TGTGCCAGCAGCCAAGATGGAATAGCGGGAGTCGGGGAGACCCAGTACTTC
CDR3: CASSQDGIAGVGETQYF

D: NA
V: TRBV6-2/TRBV6-3
J: TRBJ2-7
size: few
DNA: TGTGCCAGCAGCAGGACCGCACGAGGGACGGGCGAGCAGTACTTC
CDR3: CASSRTARGTGEQYF

D: NA
V: TRBV7-7
J: TRBJ2-5
size: NA
DNA: TGTGCTAGCAGCTCCCTGACAGGCCCCCAAGAGACCCAGTACTTC
CDR3: CASSSLTGPQETQYF

D: NA
V: TRBV20-1
J: TRBJ2-7
size: NA
DNA: TGCAGTGCTAGATCAGACCGGGCAGGGGCTACTGGGTCCTACGAGCAGTACTTC
CDR3: CSARSDRAGATGSYEQYF

D: NA
V: TRBV12-3/TRBV12-4
J: TRBJ1-2
size: few
DNA: TGTGCCAGCAGTTCTGGGTTAGCTAGTGGCTACACCTTC
CDR3: CASSSGLASGYTF

D: NA
V: TRBV30
J: TRBJ1-1
size: NA
DNA: TGTGCCTGGAGTGATTTTTACAGGGCCGCTGAAGCTTTCTTT
CDR3: CAWSDFYRAAEAFF

D: TRBD2
V: TRBV5-1
J: TRBJ2-3
size: few
DNA: TGCGCCAGCAGCTTGGGTAGCGGGGGGTTGACAGATACGCAGTATTTT
CDR3: CASSLGSGGLTDTQYF

D: TRBD1
V: TRBV7-6
J: TRBJ1-2
size: NA
DNA: TGTGCCAGCAGCTTAGCGTCGACAGGGAACTATGGCTACACCTTC
CDR3: CASSLASTGNYGYTF

D: NA
V: TRBV6-1
J: TRBJ2-7
size: NA
DNA: TGTGCCAGCAGTGAAGATCCGGTGGCTGCCGAGCAGTACTTC
CDR3: CASSEDPVAAEQYF

D: NA
V: TRBV5-4
J: TRBJ2-7
size: NA
DNA: TGTGCCAGCAGCTTGGCGGGTGCAGGGGACGAGCAGTACTTC
CDR3: CASSLAGAGDEQYF

D: NA
V: TRBV9
J: TRBJ1-6
size: NA
DNA: TGTGCCAGCAGCGCGGACAGAGATAATTCACCCCTCCACTTT
CDR3: CASSADRDNSPLHF

D: NA
V: TRBV12-3/TRBV12-4
J: TRBJ2-1
size: NA
DNA: TGTGCCAGCAGTTTTGAGTACAATGAGCAGTTCTTC
CDR3: CASSFEYNEQFF

D: NA
V: TRBV6-2/TRBV6-3
J: TRBJ2-7
size: NA
DNA: TGTGCCACCCAATTCGCACGCGAGCAGTACTTC
CDR3: CATQFAREQYF

D: NA
V: TRBV5-1
J: TRBJ1-2
size: few
DNA: TGCGCCAGCAGCCTGGGGGAGGGCAGAAGCTATGGCTACACCTTC
CDR3: CASSLGEGRSYGYTF

D: TRBD2
V: TRBV4-3
J: TRBJ2-1
size: few
DNA: TGCGCCAGCAGCCAAGATTTCGGGAGGGCCTCGGGTAATGAGCAGTTCTTC
CDR3: CASSQDFGRASGNEQFF

D: NA
V: TRBV3-1
J: TRBJ2-3
size: many
DNA: TGTGCCAGCAGCCAAGTAAGAGATACGCAGTATTTT
CDR3: CASSQVRDTQYF

D: TRBD2
V: TRBV5-1
J: TRBJ2-1
size: NA
DNA: TGCGCCAGCAGCTCGGGACTAGCGGGGTCGATTGAGCAGTTCTTC
CDR3: CASSSGLAGSIEQFF

D: NA
V: TRBV5-5
J: TRBJ2-7
size: many
DNA: TGTGCCAGCAGCTTATCAGCGGGACAGGCCTACGAGCAGTACTTC
CDR3: CASSLSAGQAYEQYF

D: TRBD2
V: TRBV4-1
J: TRBJ2-7
size: once
DNA: TGCGACAGCAGCCAAGCGGTAGCGGGCTACGAGCAGTACTTC
CDR3: CDSSQAVAGYEQYF

D: TRBD2
V: TRBV7-9
J: TRBJ2-1
size: NA
DNA: TGTGCCAGCAGCTTACCCCCGGCGGGAGGTGGGGAGCAGTTCTTC
CDR3: CASSLPPAGGGEQFF

D: NA
V: TRBV29-1
J: TRBJ1-5
size: NA
DNA: TGCAGCGCCCGGGAGGGTACCCAGCCCCAGCATTTT
CDR3: CSAREGTQPQHF

D: NA
V: TRBV12-3/TRBV12-4
J: TRBJ2-5
size: many
DNA: TGTGCCAGCAGTTATGTCCCCGGGATTGGGGAGACCCAGTACTTC
CDR3: CASSYVPGIGETQYF

D: TRBD1
V: TRBV12-3/TRBV12-4
J: TRBJ1-1
size: few
DNA: TGTGCCAGCAGTCTGCCAGGGGGCCCTGAAGCTTTCTTT
CDR3: CASSLPGGPEAFF

D: NA
V: TRBV7-2
J: TRBJ1-2
size: NA
DNA: TGTGCCAGCAGCTCAGCTGAGACCCTTCACTATGGCTACACCTTC
CDR3: CASSSAETLHYGYTF

D: NA
V: TRBV6-6
J: TRBJ2-1
size: NA
DNA: TGTGCCAGCAGGGGGGTTTTGCGAGACCGCACACCCTACAATGAGCAGTTCTTC
CDR3: CASRGVLRDRTPYNEQFF

D: NA
V: TRBV7-9
J: TRBJ2-7
size: NA
DNA: TGTGCCAGCAGCATAGATGGCGCCAACGAGCAGTACTTC
CDR3: CASSIDGANEQYF

D: NA
V: TRBV4-1
J: TRBJ1-2
size: few
DNA: TGCGCCAGCAGCCAAGATTCGTTATGGGGAAATAAGGGCTACACCTTC
CDR3: CASSQDSLWGNKGYTF

D: NA
V: TRBV7-2
J: TRBJ1-1
size: NA
DNA: TGTGCCAGCAGCGTACCACAGGGAATCGACACTGAAGCTTTCTTT
CDR3: CASSVPQGIDTEAFF

D: NA
V: TRBV7-9
J: TRBJ2-5
size: many
DNA: TGTGCCAGCAGCTTGGGGGCAGAGACCCAGTACTTC
CDR3: CASSLGAETQYF

D: TRBD2
V: TRBV4-3
J: TRBJ2-1
size: NA
DNA: TGCGCCAGCAGCCAAAGGGCTAGCGGGAGGGACGATGAGCAGTTCTTC
CDR3: CASSQRASGRDDEQFF

D: NA
V: TRBV12-3/TRBV12-4
J: TRBJ1-2
size: NA
DNA: TGTGCCAGCAGGGGGGCGCCGGTCTATGGCTACACCTTC
CDR3: CASRGAPVYGYTF